A selection of T cell receptor beta chains follows, all from one sample in a study of shared clonotypes between healthy human individuals. TCRdb's copy holds only in-frame clones and misses some; the assay was immunoSEQ multiplex PCR. The data hold around 700,000 clones, with about two thirds observed a single time. Sequenced material: memory CD4+ T cells sorted from blood. These receptors were taken from a woman aged 30 to 39 in good health. The CDR3 runs from the conserved cysteine through the conserved F or W. The order of the fields is clone size, D gene, CDR3 length, J gene, V gene, CDR3 DNA, CDR3 protein. D genes are given only for firm matches. A clone size is listed for some rows: how often the clone was seen (once, few, many), or a class if it is expanded.

clone_size: .; d_call: TRBD2; cdr3_length: 13; j_call: TRBJ2-3; v_call: TRBV2; cdr3_nt: TGTGCCAGCAAGGCGGGAGTGTCAGATACGCAGTATTTT; cdr3_aa: CASKAGVSDTQYF
clone_size: .; d_call: .; cdr3_length: 15; j_call: TRBJ1-2; v_call: TRBV2; cdr3_nt: TGTGCCAGCGCTCCGGAACTGGGGCGAGGCTATGGCTACACCTTC; cdr3_aa: CASAPELGRGYGYTF
clone_size: .; d_call: TRBD2; cdr3_length: 15; j_call: TRBJ2-2; v_call: TRBV19; cdr3_nt: TGTGCCAGTGGAGGGAGCGGGAGGGGTACCGGGGAGCTGTTTTTT; cdr3_aa: CASGGSGRGTGELFF
clone_size: .; d_call: TRBD1; cdr3_length: 15; j_call: TRBJ2-7; v_call: TRBV18; cdr3_nt: TGTGCCAGCTCAAAGGACAGGGGAGTCTCCTACGAGCAGTACTTC; cdr3_aa: CASSKDRGVSYEQYF
clone_size: .; d_call: TRBD1; cdr3_length: 19; j_call: TRBJ2-6; v_call: TRBV5-6; cdr3_nt: TGTGCCAGCAGCTTGATAGGAAGGGGGCGAGTATCCGGGGCCAACGTCCTGACTTTC; cdr3_aa: CASSLIGRGRVSGANVLTF
clone_size: .; d_call: .; cdr3_length: 15; j_call: TRBJ2-5; v_call: TRBV25-1; cdr3_nt: TGTGCCAGCAGTACATCGGGGAGTCCGAGAGAGACCCAGTACTTC; cdr3_aa: CASSTSGSPRETQYF
clone_size: .; d_call: TRBD1; cdr3_length: 14; j_call: TRBJ1-4; v_call: TRBV19; cdr3_nt: TGTGCCAGTAGTAAGGGACAGGGGAATGAAAAACTGTTTTTT; cdr3_aa: CASSKGQGNEKLFF
clone_size: few; d_call: .; cdr3_length: 13; j_call: TRBJ1-4; v_call: TRBV27; cdr3_nt: TGTGCCAGCAGTTTAGGCGCGCTTCAAGAACTGTTTTTT; cdr3_aa: CASSLGALQELFF
clone_size: .; d_call: TRBD2; cdr3_length: 15; j_call: TRBJ2-1; v_call: TRBV6-1; cdr3_nt: TGTGCCAGCAGTGGGGGAAGCGGGAGTAGTAATGAGCAGTTCTTC; cdr3_aa: CASSGGSGSSNEQFF
clone_size: .; d_call: .; cdr3_length: 14; j_call: TRBJ1-4; v_call: TRBV4-1; cdr3_nt: TGCGCCAGCAGCCGGGTCTCTCGAGAGGGAAAACTGTTTTTT; cdr3_aa: CASSRVSREGKLFF
clone_size: .; d_call: .; cdr3_length: 15; j_call: TRBJ2-1; v_call: TRBV5-1; cdr3_nt: TGCGCCAGCAGCTTGGATGTGCCCGGATACAATGAGCAGTTCTTC; cdr3_aa: CASSLDVPGYNEQFF
clone_size: .; d_call: .; cdr3_length: 15; j_call: TRBJ1-3; v_call: TRBV28; cdr3_nt: TGTGCCAGCAGTTTAGGATACCTCTCTGGAAACACCATATATTTT; cdr3_aa: CASSLGYLSGNTIYF
clone_size: .; d_call: .; cdr3_length: 13; j_call: TRBJ2-2; v_call: TRBV5-4; cdr3_nt: TGTGCCAGCAGCTTGGGTAGGACCGGGGAGCTGTTTTTT; cdr3_aa: CASSLGRTGELFF
clone_size: .; d_call: TRBD1; cdr3_length: 14; j_call: TRBJ1-2; v_call: TRBV18; cdr3_nt: TGTGCCAGCTCACCCCGACAGGGAAACGAAGGCTACACCTTC; cdr3_aa: CASSPRQGNEGYTF
clone_size: .; d_call: TRBD1; cdr3_length: 13; j_call: TRBJ1-5; v_call: TRBV2; cdr3_nt: TGTGCCAGCAGTGCAGGGGGCGAACAGCCCCAGCATTTT; cdr3_aa: CASSAGGEQPQHF
clone_size: few; d_call: TRBD2; cdr3_length: 15; j_call: TRBJ2-1; v_call: TRBV19; cdr3_nt: TGTGCCAGTAGCGCCGGGACTAGCGGCTACAATGAGCAGTTCTTC; cdr3_aa: CASSAGTSGYNEQFF
clone_size: .; d_call: .; cdr3_length: 18; j_call: TRBJ2-7; v_call: TRBV28; cdr3_nt: TGTGCCAGCAGCGGCGCCGGGGGTCAAGGGACAGAGTACTACGAGCAGTACTTC; cdr3_aa: CASSGAGGQGTEYYEQYF
clone_size: few; d_call: .; cdr3_length: 14; j_call: TRBJ1-2; v_call: TRBV5-6; cdr3_nt: TGTGCCAGCAGCTTTACGGCTGTAAACTATGGCTACACCTTC; cdr3_aa: CASSFTAVNYGYTF
clone_size: .; d_call: TRBD1; cdr3_length: 15; j_call: TRBJ1-5; v_call: TRBV7-9; cdr3_nt: TGTGCCAGCAGCCAGGGACAGCTTAGCAATCAGCCCCAGCATTTT; cdr3_aa: CASSQGQLSNQPQHF
clone_size: once; d_call: TRBD1; cdr3_length: 16; j_call: TRBJ2-6; v_call: TRBV19; cdr3_nt: TGTGCCAGTAGTCACGGACAGGTCTCTGGGGCCAACGTCCTGACTTTC; cdr3_aa: CASSHGQVSGANVLTF
clone_size: .; d_call: TRBD2; cdr3_length: 17; j_call: TRBJ2-5; v_call: TRBV9; cdr3_nt: TGTGCCAGCAGCGCAAGCCGGGCTAGCGGGAGCGGGAAGACCCAGTACTTC; cdr3_aa: CASSASRASGSGKTQYF
clone_size: .; d_call: TRBD1; cdr3_length: 16; j_call: TRBJ2-7; v_call: TRBV7-9; cdr3_nt: TGTGCCAGCAGCTTCCGGACAGGGAAAGGAACCTACGAGCAGTACTTC; cdr3_aa: CASSFRTGKGTYEQYF
clone_size: .; d_call: .; cdr3_length: 11; j_call: TRBJ2-1; v_call: TRBV28; cdr3_nt: TGTGCCAGCACTACCCTCAATGAGCAGTTCTTC; cdr3_aa: CASTTLNEQFF
clone_size: few; d_call: .; cdr3_length: 11; j_call: TRBJ2-1; v_call: TRBV30; cdr3_nt: TGTGCCTGGAGCCGGGAATATGAGCAGTTCTTC; cdr3_aa: CAWSREYEQFF
clone_size: .; d_call: TRBD2; cdr3_length: 15; j_call: TRBJ2-1; v_call: TRBV5-4; cdr3_nt: TGTGCCAGCAGCGCCGGGACTAGCTCCTACAATGAGCAGTTCTTC; cdr3_aa: CASSAGTSSYNEQFF
clone_size: .; d_call: TRBD2; cdr3_length: 14; j_call: TRBJ2-5; v_call: TRBV2; cdr3_nt: TGTGCCAGCAGTGAAGTCGGGGGGGAAGAGACCCAGTACTTC; cdr3_aa: CASSEVGGEETQYF
clone_size: .; d_call: .; cdr3_length: 14; j_call: TRBJ2-7; v_call: TRBV28; cdr3_nt: TGTGCCAGCAGTGAATCGGGCCCCCGCGGAGAGCAGTACTTC; cdr3_aa: CASSESGPRGEQYF
clone_size: .; d_call: TRBD1; cdr3_length: 13; j_call: TRBJ2-7; v_call: TRBV28; cdr3_nt: TGTGCCAGCATCCGGGACAGAGACTACGAGCAGTACTTC; cdr3_aa: CASIRDRDYEQYF
clone_size: .; d_call: .; cdr3_length: 15; j_call: TRBJ1-5; v_call: TRBV5-1; cdr3_nt: TGCGCCAGCAGCTTGGGTGCAGGGGAGAATCAGCCCCAGCATTTT; cdr3_aa: CASSLGAGENQPQHF
clone_size: .; d_call: TRBD1; cdr3_length: 13; j_call: TRBJ2-1; v_call: TRBV18; cdr3_nt: TGTGCCAGCTCACCGAGAACCGGGACAGGGCCGTTCTTC; cdr3_aa: CASSPRTGTGPFF
clone_size: few; d_call: .; cdr3_length: 14; j_call: TRBJ2-5; v_call: TRBV28; cdr3_nt: TGTGCCAGCAGTTCCCCGGTAACCGAAGAGACCCAGTACTTC; cdr3_aa: CASSSPVTEETQYF
clone_size: .; d_call: TRBD2; cdr3_length: 15; j_call: TRBJ2-1; v_call: TRBV5-1; cdr3_nt: TGCGCCAGCAGCGTTAGCGGGAGCAGAGACAATGAGCAGTTCTTC; cdr3_aa: CASSVSGSRDNEQFF